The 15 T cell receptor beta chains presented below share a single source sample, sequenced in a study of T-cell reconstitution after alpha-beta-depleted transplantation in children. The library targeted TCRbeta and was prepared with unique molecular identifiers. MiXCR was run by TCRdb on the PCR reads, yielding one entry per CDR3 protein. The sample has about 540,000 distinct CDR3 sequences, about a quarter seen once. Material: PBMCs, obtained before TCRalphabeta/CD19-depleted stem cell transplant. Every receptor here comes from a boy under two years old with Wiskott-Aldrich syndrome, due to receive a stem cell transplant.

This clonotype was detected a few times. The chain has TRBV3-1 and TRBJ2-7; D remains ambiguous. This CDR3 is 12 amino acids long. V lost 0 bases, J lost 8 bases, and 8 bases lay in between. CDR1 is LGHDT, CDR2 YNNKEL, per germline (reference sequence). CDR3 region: CASSQDPGKQYF. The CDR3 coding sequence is TGTGCCAGCAGCCAAGATCCGGGTAAGCAGTACTTC.

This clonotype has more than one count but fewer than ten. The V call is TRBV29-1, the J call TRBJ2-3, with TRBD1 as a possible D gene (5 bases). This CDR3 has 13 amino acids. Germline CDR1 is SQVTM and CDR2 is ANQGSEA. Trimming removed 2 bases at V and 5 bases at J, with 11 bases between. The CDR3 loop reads CSVEKERGDTQYF. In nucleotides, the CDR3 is TGCAGCGTTGAAAAGGAAAGGGGAGATACGCAGTATTTT.

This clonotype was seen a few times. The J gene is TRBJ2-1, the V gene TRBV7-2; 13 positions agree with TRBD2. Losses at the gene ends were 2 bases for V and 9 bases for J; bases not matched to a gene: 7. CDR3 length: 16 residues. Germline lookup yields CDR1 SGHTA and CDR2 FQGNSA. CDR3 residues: CASSLPGLAGSFEQFF. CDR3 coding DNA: TGTGCCAGCAGCTTACCGGGACTAGCGGGATCTTTTGAGCAGTTCTTC.

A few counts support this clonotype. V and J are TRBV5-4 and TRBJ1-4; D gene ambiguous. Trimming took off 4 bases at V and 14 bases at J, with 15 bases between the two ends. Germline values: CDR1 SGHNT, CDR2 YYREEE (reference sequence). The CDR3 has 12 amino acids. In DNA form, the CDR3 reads TGTGCCAGCAGCCCTGAGGACGGCCTCCTGTTTTTT. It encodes CASSPEDGLLFF.

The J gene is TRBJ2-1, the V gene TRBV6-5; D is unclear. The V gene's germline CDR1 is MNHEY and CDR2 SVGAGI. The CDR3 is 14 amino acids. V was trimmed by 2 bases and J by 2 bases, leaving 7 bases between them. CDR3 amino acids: CASSYANPYNEQFF. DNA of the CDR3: TGTGCCAGCAGTTACGCGAATCCCTACAATGAGCAGTTCTTC.

The CDR3 region has the DNA TGCGCCAGCAGCCAAGGGCTGTGGGTTCCGCCCCAGCATTTT. Residues: CASSQGLWVPPQHF. The rearrangement uses TRBV4-1 and TRBJ1-5; no clear D gene. CDR1 is MGHRA and CDR2 is YSYEKL in the germline V gene. There are 14 residues in the CDR3. Trimming took off 1 base at V and 9 bases at J, with 13 bases between the two ends.

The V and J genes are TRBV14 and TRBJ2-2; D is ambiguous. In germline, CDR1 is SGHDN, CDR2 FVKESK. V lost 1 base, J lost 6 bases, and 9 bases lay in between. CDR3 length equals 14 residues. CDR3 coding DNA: TGTGCCAGCAGCCAAGGAGATGGACCCGGGGAGCTGTTTTTT. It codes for CASSQGDGPGELFF.

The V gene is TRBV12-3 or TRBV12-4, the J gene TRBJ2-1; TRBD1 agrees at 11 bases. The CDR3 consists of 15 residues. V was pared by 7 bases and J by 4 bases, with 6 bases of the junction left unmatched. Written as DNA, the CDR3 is TGTGCCAGCACTACCCGGGACAGGGGGTACAATGAGCAGTTCTTC. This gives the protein CASTTRDRGYNEQFF.

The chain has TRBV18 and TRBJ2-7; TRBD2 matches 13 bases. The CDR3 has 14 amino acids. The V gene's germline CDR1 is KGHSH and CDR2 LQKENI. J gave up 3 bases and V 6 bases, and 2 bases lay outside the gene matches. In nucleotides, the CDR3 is TGTGCCAGCTCCGGACTAGCGGGAGACTACGAGCAGTACTTC. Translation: CASSGLAGDYEQYF.

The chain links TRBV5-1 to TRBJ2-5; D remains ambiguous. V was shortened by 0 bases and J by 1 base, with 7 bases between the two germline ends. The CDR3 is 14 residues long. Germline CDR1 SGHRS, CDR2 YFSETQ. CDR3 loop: CASSLETPQETQYF. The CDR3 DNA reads TGCGCCAGCAGCTTGGAGACCCCCCAAGAGACCCAGTACTTC.

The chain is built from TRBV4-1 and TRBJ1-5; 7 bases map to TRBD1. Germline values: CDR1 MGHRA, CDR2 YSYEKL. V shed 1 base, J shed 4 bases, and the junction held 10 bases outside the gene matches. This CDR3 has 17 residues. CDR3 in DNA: TGCGCCAGCAGCCAAGTCCCGACAGGGAACCAGAATCAGCCCCAGCATTTT. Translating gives CASSQVPTGNQNQPQHF.

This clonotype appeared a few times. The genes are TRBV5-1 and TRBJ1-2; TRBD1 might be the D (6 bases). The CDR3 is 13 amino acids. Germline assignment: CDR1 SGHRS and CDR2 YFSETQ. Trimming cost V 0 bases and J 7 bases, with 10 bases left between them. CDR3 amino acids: CASSLEQGGGYTF. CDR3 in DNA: TGCGCCAGCAGCTTGGAACAGGGAGGTGGCTACACCTTC.

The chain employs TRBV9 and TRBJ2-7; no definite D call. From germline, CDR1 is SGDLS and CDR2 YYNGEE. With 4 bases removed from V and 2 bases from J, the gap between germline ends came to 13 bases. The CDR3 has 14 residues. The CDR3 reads CASSPRDGAYEQYF. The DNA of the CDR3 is TGTGCCAGCAGCCCAAGAGATGGAGCCTACGAGCAGTACTTC.

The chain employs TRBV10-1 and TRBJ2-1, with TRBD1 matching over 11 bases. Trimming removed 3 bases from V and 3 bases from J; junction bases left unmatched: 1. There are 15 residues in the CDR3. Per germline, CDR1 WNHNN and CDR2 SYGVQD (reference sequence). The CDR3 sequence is CASSEGTGGYNEQFF. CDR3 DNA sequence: TGCGCCAGCAGTGAAGGGACAGGGGGCTACAATGAGCAGTTCTTC.

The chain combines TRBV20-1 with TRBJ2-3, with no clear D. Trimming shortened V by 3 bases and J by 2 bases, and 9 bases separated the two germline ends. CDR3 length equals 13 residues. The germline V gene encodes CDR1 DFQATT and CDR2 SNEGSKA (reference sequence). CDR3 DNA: TGCAGTGCTAGTAAGGGCCTCACAGATACGCAGTATTTT. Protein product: CSASKGLTDTQYF.